A selection of T cell receptor beta chains follows, all from one sample in a study of human T cells and chemical hapten exposure. Each CDR3 protein gets one entry after TCRdb re-called the RACE reads with MiXCR. The sample carries 270,000 or so distinct CDR3 sequences, roughly 7.4% recorded once. Source: whole blood, taken in connection with sensitization to the hapten diphenylcyclopropenone (DPC). The receptors derive from a man younger than 30 with alopecia areata. Some clones in this sample may be carry-over from other donors' samples. CDR3s include the opening cysteine and the closing phenylalanine or tryptophan. A D gene is named only where the DNA matches it firmly. Some rows mark clone size as missing; the rest say once, few, many or name a class of expanded clone.

j_call v_call d_call clone_size cdr3_nt cdr3_aa
TRBJ1-1 TRBV28 TRBD1 many TGTGCCAGCAGTTACAGGGGAGGGAACACTGAAGCTTTCTTT CASSYRGGNTEAFF
TRBJ2-7 TRBV10-3 NA many TGTGCCATCAGTGTCCGGGACACCTACGAGCAGTACTTC CAISVRDTYEQYF
TRBJ2-2 TRBV29-1 NA few TGCAGCTCTACCAAAGAGAACACCGGGGAGCTGTTTTTT CSSTKENTGELFF
TRBJ1-5 TRBV24-1 TRBD1 many TGTGCCACCAGTGGTGTACAGGGGATGAGCCAGCCCCAGCATTTT CATSGVQGMSQPQHF
TRBJ1-2 TRBV18 NA NA TGTGCCAGCTCACCGGAGGGGAATTGGTTGAAAAACTATGGCTACACCTTC CASSPEGNWLKNYGYTF
TRBJ1-3 TRBV4-3 NA many TGCGCCAGCAGCCCGGGAGGCTCTGGAAACACCATATATTTT CASSPGGSGNTIYF
TRBJ1-4 TRBV7-3 NA many TGTGCCAGCAGCTTAACTGGCAGGGGCGTTTCAAACGAAAAACTGTTTTTT CASSLTGRGVSNEKLFF
TRBJ2-1 TRBV10-2 TRBD2 NA TGCGCCAGCAGCTCTAGCGGGGGCCATTACAATGAGCAGTTCTTC CASSSSGGHYNEQFF
TRBJ1-4 TRBV7-9 NA many TGTGCATCATCAGGGAATCAAGGAAAACTGTTTTTT CASSGNQGKLFF
TRBJ2-1 TRBV20-1 TRBD2 NA TGCAGTGCTAGATCCTTTAAGCGGGGGTCCTACAATGAGCAGTTCTTC CSARSFKRGSYNEQFF
TRBJ1-1 TRBV6-6 NA few TGTGCCAGCAGTCAATTATCGAAGGCGATGAACACTGAAGCTTTCTTT CASSQLSKAMNTEAFF
TRBJ2-7 TRBV6-2/TRBV6-3 NA few TGTGCCAGCAGACATACCGGACGGTCCTACGAGCAGTACTTC CASRHTGRSYEQYF
TRBJ2-3 TRBV4-1 NA many TGCGCCAGCAGCCAATTCGCCGGGACTGTCACAGATACGCAGTATTTT CASSQFAGTVTDTQYF
TRBJ2-3 TRBV5-5 NA few TGTGCCAGCAGCTTGGCCCCTCAGCCCACAGATACGCAGTATTTT CASSLAPQPTDTQYF
TRBJ1-5 TRBV4-1 NA NA TGCGCCAGCAGCCTGTCATTAGGACTGGGTAATCAGCCCCAGCATTTT CASSLSLGLGNQPQHF
TRBJ2-3 TRBV5-1 NA few TGCGCCAGCAGCTTGGTGCTGAGCACAGATACGCAGTATTTT CASSLVLSTDTQYF
TRBJ1-1 TRBV12-3/TRBV12-4 NA few TGTGCCAGCAGTTTTTTTTGGGGGGTGAACACTGAAGCTTTCTTT CASSFFWGVNTEAFF
TRBJ2-1 TRBV27 TRBD2 NA TGTGCCAGCAGTTTATACCCTAGCGGGGGGGGAGGTGAGCAGTTCTTC CASSLYPSGGGGEQFF
TRBJ2-5 TRBV5-1 NA few TGCGCCAGCAGCTTAGTCCTAGAAGAGACCCAGTACTTC CASSLVLEETQYF
TRBJ2-1 TRBV7-2 NA NA TGTGCCAGCAGCTTAGCCTCTAGCTCTGTCAATGAGCAGTTCTTC CASSLASSSVNEQFF
TRBJ1-1 TRBV12-3/TRBV12-4 NA many TGTGCCAGCAGTTTAGGAGGGCTCAGATACACTGAAGCTTTCTTT CASSLGGLRYTEAFF
TRBJ2-5 TRBV20-1 NA NA TGCAGTGCCCCTAAGGCCGGGACATCTCAAGAGACCCAGTACTTC CSAPKAGTSQETQYF
TRBJ2-2 TRBV18 NA few TGTGCCAGCCGGAGTCGGGTTAAGAACACCGGGGAGCTGTTTTTT CASRSRVKNTGELFF
TRBJ1-4 TRBV4-3 TRBD1 few TGCGCCAGCAGCTCAACAGGGGGCCGGAATGAAAAACTGTTTTTT CASSSTGGRNEKLFF
TRBJ2-1 TRBV7-2 TRBD2 NA TGTGCCAGCAGCTTTTCGGTTACCGTAGCGGGGGGGCGAGAGCGTGAGTTCTTC CASSFSVTVAGGREREFF
TRBJ1-4 TRBV20-1 NA few TGCAGTGCTACACCTGCCGGGGCAAGGGAAAAACTGTTTTTT CSATPAGAREKLFF
TRBJ1-2 TRBV7-9 NA many TGTGCCAGCAGCCCCATGGCGGGGGCCCGTGATAACTATGGCTACACCTTC CASSPMAGARDNYGYTF
TRBJ2-5 TRBV3-1 TRBD1 NA TGTGCCAGCAGCCACCGGGACAGGGTAACCCAAGAGACCCAGTACTTC CASSHRDRVTQETQYF
TRBJ2-7 TRBV2 NA many TGTGCCAGCAGTGGGGACGGGAAAGTAGAGTACTTC CASSGDGKVEYF
TRBJ1-5 TRBV29-1 TRBD1 NA TGCAGCGTGGCAGCTCAGGGGGGCAATCAGCCCCAGCATTTT CSVAAQGGNQPQHF
TRBJ2-7 TRBV4-1 NA few TGCGCCAGCAGCCAAGATAGGGGGGGCGCCTACGAGCAGTACTTC CASSQDRGGAYEQYF
TRBJ1-5 TRBV20-1 NA many TGCAGTGCTAGGCACCTACAGGGCACAAATCAGCCCCAGCATTTT CSARHLQGTNQPQHF
TRBJ2-4 TRBV2 NA NA TGTGCCAGCAGTTGGGACCGCTACATTCAGTACTTC CASSWDRYIQYF
TRBJ2-7 TRBV4-2 TRBD1 few TGTGCCAGCAGCCATTTGCTAACAGGGGCTGGGGAGCAGTACTTC CASSHLLTGAGEQYF
TRBJ1-2 TRBV29-1 NA many TGCAGCGTACGCCGGGGCCCGTATGGCTACACCTTC CSVRRGPYGYTF
TRBJ2-5 TRBV9 NA few TGTGCCAGCAGCGTAGGTTTAATTGGTCAAGAGACCCAGTACTTC CASSVGLIGQETQYF
TRBJ2-4 TRBV7-9 NA NA TGTGCCAGCAGCTTAAATGGGGAGTACATTCAGTACTTC CASSLNGEYIQYF
TRBJ2-5 TRBV6-2/TRBV6-3 NA many TGTGCCAGCAGTTTTGGACCAGCGGAGACCCAGTACTTC CASSFGPAETQYF
TRBJ2-3 TRBV7-9 NA many TGTGCCAGCAGCCCCCAGACAGGGAGGACAGATACGCAGTATTTT CASSPQTGRTDTQYF
TRBJ1-1 TRBV7-2 TRBD1 few TGTGCCAGCAGCTCGACAGGGAAGAACACTGAAGCTTTCTTT CASSSTGKNTEAFF
TRBJ1-1 TRBV3-1 NA NA TGTGCCAGCAGCCAACTTACGAACACTGAAGCTTTCTTT CASSQLTNTEAFF
TRBJ1-6 TRBV6-6 NA few TGTGCCAGCCGCGGGGCGGAGAGCTCCTATAATTCACCCCTCCACTTT CASRGAESSYNSPLHF
TRBJ2-4 TRBV20-1 NA NA TGCAGTGCTAGAGATCAGTCCCTTGTCAACATTCAGTACTTC CSARDQSLVNIQYF
TRBJ2-1 TRBV12-3/TRBV12-4 NA few TGTGCCAGCAGTTTAGCGGGAGATGAGCAGTTCTTC CASSLAGDEQFF
TRBJ1-5 TRBV28 NA few TGTGCCAGCAGTTTATGGGGGGGCCGAATATCGAATCAGCCCCAGCATTTT CASSLWGGRISNQPQHF
TRBJ2-7 TRBV27 NA NA TGTGCCAGCAGTCCACTAAGCTCCTACGAGCAGTACTTC CASSPLSSYEQYF
TRBJ1-6 TRBV28 TRBD1 many TGTGCCAGCAGGGAGACAGGGGGCAACAATTCACCCCTCCACTTT CASRETGGNNSPLHF
TRBJ2-1 TRBV5-1 NA NA TGCGCCAGCAGCTTTAGGGAGACTAGCTCCTACAATGAGCAGTTCTTC CASSFRETSSYNEQFF
TRBJ2-2 TRBV2 NA few TGTGCCAGCAGCTACTGGGGCGCGAACACCGGGGAGCTGTTTTTT CASSYWGANTGELFF
TRBJ2-7 TRBV6-1 NA many TGTGCCAGCAGTGAAAAGGGACGGAGCTCCTACGAGCAGTACTTC CASSEKGRSSYEQYF
TRBJ1-2 TRBV11-2 NA few TGTGCCAGCAGCTCGCCGACAGACTTCTATGGCTACACCTTC CASSSPTDFYGYTF
TRBJ1-6 TRBV6-1 NA NA TGTGCCGTGGAGGGGAATTCACCCCTCCACTTT CAVEGNSPLHF
TRBJ1-5 TRBV6-1 NA once TGTGCCAGCGGAATCATGGATCAGCCCCAGCATTTT CASGIMDQPQHF
TRBJ2-5 TRBV6-2/TRBV6-3 NA NA TGTGCCAGCAGTTACTCGAGCTACAGAGAAGAGACCCAGTACTTC CASSYSSYREETQYF
TRBJ2-5 TRBV7-9 NA NA TGTGCCAGCAGCTTACTTGGGACAGAGACCCAGTACTTC CASSLLGTETQYF
TRBJ2-3 TRBV11-2 NA NA TGTGCCAGCAGCAGTAATATTGCAGATACGCAGTATTTT CASSSNIADTQYF
TRBJ2-7 TRBV7-6 NA few TGTGCCAGCAGCCCCGGACCTCTGGTAAGCTCCTACGAGCAGTACTTC CASSPGPLVSSYEQYF
TRBJ1-2 TRBV6-5 NA few TGTGCCAGCACGTCGGGCCAGATCTATGGCTACACCTTC CASTSGQIYGYTF
TRBJ1-2 TRBV7-2 NA NA TGTGCCAGCATCCGTGCCTACTCTCAGGGCTTTACGGATGGCTACACCTTC CASIRAYSQGFTDGYTF